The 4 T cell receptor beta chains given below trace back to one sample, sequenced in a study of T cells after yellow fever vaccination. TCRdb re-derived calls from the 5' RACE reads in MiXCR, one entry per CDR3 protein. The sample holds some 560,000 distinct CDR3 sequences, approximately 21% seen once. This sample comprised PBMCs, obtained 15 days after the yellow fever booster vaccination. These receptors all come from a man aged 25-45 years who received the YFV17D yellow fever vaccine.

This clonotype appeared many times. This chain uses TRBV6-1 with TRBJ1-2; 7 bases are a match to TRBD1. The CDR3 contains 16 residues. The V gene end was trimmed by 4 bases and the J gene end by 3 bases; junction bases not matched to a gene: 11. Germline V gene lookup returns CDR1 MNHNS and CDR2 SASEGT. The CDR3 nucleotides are TGTGCCAGCAGTGTAACAGGGGTGTCCCCTTACTATGGCTACACCTTC. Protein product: CASSVTGVSPYYGYTF.

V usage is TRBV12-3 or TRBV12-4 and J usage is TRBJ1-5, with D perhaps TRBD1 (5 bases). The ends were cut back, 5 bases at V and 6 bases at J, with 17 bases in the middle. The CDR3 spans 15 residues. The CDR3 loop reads CASSDGRVRSQPQHF. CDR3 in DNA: TGTGCCAGCAGTGATGGCAGGGTACGCTCTCAGCCCCAGCATTTT.

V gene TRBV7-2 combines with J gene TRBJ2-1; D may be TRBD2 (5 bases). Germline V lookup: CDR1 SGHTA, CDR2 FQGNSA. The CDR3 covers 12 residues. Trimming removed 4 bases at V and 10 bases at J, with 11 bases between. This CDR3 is CASSWPTGEQFF. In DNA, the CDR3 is TGTGCCAGCAGCTGGCCGACGGGGGAGCAGTTCTTC.

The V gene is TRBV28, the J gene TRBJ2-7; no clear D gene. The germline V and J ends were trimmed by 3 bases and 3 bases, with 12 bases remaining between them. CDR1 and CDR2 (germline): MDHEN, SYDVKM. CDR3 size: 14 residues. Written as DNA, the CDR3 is TGTGCCAGCAGTTTTGGTGGGGAACTCTACGAGCAGTACTTC. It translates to CASSFGGELYEQYF.